This is a list of T cell receptor beta chains from one sample in a study of T cell responses to AZD1222 COVID-19 vaccine. The repertoire was sequenced with immunoSEQ multiplex PCR; TCRdb's copy has only in-frame clones and lacks some. The table has over 120,000 clones, around nine tenths seen once. The source was peripheral blood, collected on day 0 of AZD1222 vaccination. These receptors all come from an adult in good health. CDR3s include the opening cysteine and the closing phenylalanine or tryptophan. A D gene is named only where the DNA matches it firmly. Expanded clones get a size class; other rows say once, few or many, or leave the size out.

- | TRBJ2-5 | - | TRBV18 | TGTGCCAGCTCACCGGCCCAGGGCAGGGGGACCCAGTACTTC | CASSPAQGRGTQYF
- | TRBJ2-1 | TRBD2 | TRBV5-1 | TGCGCCAGCAGCGGATTCACTAGCGGGGGGGCCCCTGAGCAGTTCTTC | CASSGFTSGGAPEQFF
- | TRBJ2-7 | - | TRBV27 | TGTGCCAGCAAGCTCAGGTTCGAGCAGTACTTC | CASKLRFEQYF
- | TRBJ2-1 | - | TRBV12-3/TRBV12-4 | TGTGCCAGCAGTTTCGAAGGGGAGCAGTTCTTC | CASSFEGEQFF
- | TRBJ2-7 | TRBD2 | TRBV3-1/TRBV3-2 | TGTGCCAGCAGCCAAGCCGGGACTAGCGGCGAGCAGTACTTC | CASSQAGTSGEQYF
- | TRBJ2-1 | - | TRBV11-2 | TGTGCCAGCAGCTTAGAGGCAGGGTCCTACAATGAGCAGTTCTTC | CASSLEAGSYNEQFF
once | TRBJ1-6 | - | TRBV6-5 | TGTGCCAGCACCCGGGGACTTCTCAATTCACCCCTCCACTTT | CASTRGLLNSPLHF
- | TRBJ2-2 | TRBD2 | TRBV28 | TGTGCCAGCAGTTTCTCCGGACTAGCGGGAGTGGACGGGGAGCTGTTTTTT | CASSFSGLAGVDGELFF
- | TRBJ2-2 | - | TRBV28 | TGTGCCAGCAGACTCAGGGATCCCGGGGAGCTGTTTTTT | CASRLRDPGELFF
- | TRBJ2-1 | - | TRBV10-3 | TGTGCCATCAGGGACTCCTACAATGAGCAGTTCTTC | CAIRDSYNEQFF
- | TRBJ2-1 | - | TRBV18 | TGTGCCAGCTCACCACGGTCGGGTATTTTCGGCAATGAGCAGTTCTTC | CASSPRSGIFGNEQFF
once | TRBJ1-2 | - | TRBV11-2 | TGTGCCAGCAGCCCCCTATCGGGGGTCTATGGCTACACCTTC | CASSPLSGVYGYTF
- | TRBJ1-1 | - | TRBV5-1 | TGCGCCAGCAGCACCCAAGGTCCCACTGAAGCTTTCTTT | CASSTQGPTEAFF
- | TRBJ2-5 | - | TRBV5-4 | TGTGCCAGCAGCCCGGAAGGGTGGGAGACCCAGTACTTC | CASSPEGWETQYF
- | TRBJ2-3 | - | TRBV12-5 | TGTGCTAGTGGTTCCCAGTTGGATACGCAGTATTTT | CASGSQLDTQYF
few | TRBJ2-7 | TRBD2 | TRBV2 | TGTGCCAGCAGTGAAACTAGCGGGGGGGACGAGCAGTACTTC | CASSETSGGDEQYF
- | TRBJ1-4 | TRBD1 | TRBV2 | TGTGCCAGCAGTCGGGACAGCGATGAAAAACTGTTTTTT | CASSRDSDEKLFF
- | TRBJ1-1 | - | TRBV6-5 | TGTGCCAGCAGTTACGGGTTAACAGGGTTTTCTGAAGCTTTCTTT | CASSYGLTGFSEAFF
- | TRBJ1-3 | - | TRBV7-8 | TGTGCCAGCAGCTACACCCGGACAGCTGGAAACACCATATATTTT | CASSYTRTAGNTIYF
- | TRBJ2-1 | TRBD1 | TRBV18 | TGTGCCAGCTCACCCGGGACAGGGTCTGTGGGGTTCTTC | CASSPGTGSVGFF
- | TRBJ2-7 | - | TRBV4-1 | TGCGCCAGCAGCCAAGGTTCCGGGGTAGGATACGAGCAGTACTTC | CASSQGSGVGYEQYF
- | TRBJ1-2 | - | TRBV7-2 | TGTGCCAGCAGCCCCGACATACTCAACTATGGCTACACCTTC | CASSPDILNYGYTF
- | TRBJ2-7 | TRBD1 | TRBV28 | TGTGCCAGCAGTTTCAGGGGGCTAGGCTACGAGCAGTACTTC | CASSFRGLGYEQYF
once | TRBJ1-4 | TRBD1 | TRBV6-5 | TGTGCCAGCAGTTACGGCAGGGGGCAAGTCCTGGAAAAACTGTTTTTT | CASSYGRGQVLEKLFF
- | TRBJ1-1 | TRBD1 | TRBV6-6 | TGTGCCAGCAGTCCACAGGGGGCGATTGAAGCTTTCTTT | CASSPQGAIEAFF
- | TRBJ2-5 | TRBD1 | TRBV12-3/TRBV12-4 | TGTGCCAGCACCCAGGGGGCGCGGGAGACCCAGTACTTC | CASTQGARETQYF
- | TRBJ2-2 | - | TRBV3-1/TRBV3-2 | TGTGCCAGCAGCCTGAACACCGGGGAGCTGTTTTTT | CASSLNTGELFF
- | TRBJ1-1 | - | TRBV5-1 | TGCGCCAGCAGCTTGCAATCAGGGAACACTGAAGCTTTCTTT | CASSLQSGNTEAFF
- | TRBJ1-5 | TRBD1 | TRBV19 | TGTGCCAGTAGTATCCCCGGGACAGGGGGAGTTAAGCCCCAGCATTTT | CASSIPGTGGVKPQHF
- | TRBJ2-1 | - | TRBV2 | TGTGCCAGCAGTCCGCAAATCTACAGGGATGCCTACAATGAGCAGTTCTTC | CASSPQIYRDAYNEQFF
- | TRBJ2-7 | TRBD2 | TRBV11-2 | TGTGCCAGCAGCCGGCCGGGACTAGCAAACGAGCAGTACTTC | CASSRPGLANEQYF
- | TRBJ1-2 | TRBD1 | TRBV29-1 | TGCAGCGGAGACAGGGGCTCCAAGAATGGCTACACCTTC | CSGDRGSKNGYTF
- | TRBJ2-7 | TRBD2 | TRBV18 | TGTGCCAGCTCACCAGGACTAGCGGGAGTCGACTCCTACGAGCAGTACTTC | CASSPGLAGVDSYEQYF
- | TRBJ1-1 | - | TRBV15 | TGTGCCACCAGCAGAGCAGCAAGCTTGAACACTGAAGCTTTCTTT | CATSRAASLNTEAFF
- | TRBJ2-7 | TRBD2 | TRBV6-2/TRBV6-3 | TGTGCCAGCAGTTACTCTCTAGCGGACTCTCTAGGGCAGTACTTC | CASSYSLADSLGQYF
few | TRBJ1-3 | - | TRBV5-4 | TGTGCCAGCAGCTTAGACCAGGAGAGCTCTGGAAACACCATATATTTT | CASSLDQESSGNTIYF
- | TRBJ2-5 | - | TRBV19 | TGTGCCAGTAGTATAAGAGACCGCGGTTTCCAAGAGACCCAGTACTTC | CASSIRDRGFQETQYF
once | TRBJ2-1 | - | TRBV9 | TGTGCCAGCAGCGTAGTGAGAAGGCGGGCCCCTAGTTACAATGAGCAGTTCTTC | CASSVVRRRAPSYNEQFF
- | TRBJ1-1 | - | TRBV7-8 | TGTGCCAGCAGCCGAGGGAGGGTGAACACTGAAGCTTTCTTT | CASSRGRVNTEAFF
- | TRBJ2-7 | - | TRBV20-1 | TGCAGTGCTAGTCTAGAGCTCTACGAGCAGTACTTC | CSASLELYEQYF
- | TRBJ2-7 | - | TRBV25-1 | TGTGCCAGCAGTGAATTGGGGAACGAGCAGTACTTC | CASSELGNEQYF
- | TRBJ1-2 | - | TRBV29-1 | TGCAGCGTTGATCCTGAGACAGGACGGGATGGCTACACCTTC | CSVDPETGRDGYTF
- | TRBJ2-1 | - | TRBV5-7 | TGTGCCAGCAACCTTGGGCCCCAAGATAGCTCCTACAATGAGCAGTTCTTC | CASNLGPQDSSYNEQFF
- | TRBJ1-2 | - | TRBV24-1 | TGTGCCACCAGTGATTGGGAAGGCTATGGCTACACCTTC | CATSDWEGYGYTF
- | TRBJ2-3 | - | TRBV6-5 | TGTGCCAGCAGCGCAAGGGGGGGCGACACAGATACGCAGTATTTT | CASSARGGDTDTQYF
- | TRBJ2-7 | TRBD1 | TRBV4-1 | TGCGCCAGCAGCCAAGCCCTAGGACAGGGGAACTACGAGCAGTACTTC | CASSQALGQGNYEQYF
- | TRBJ2-3 | - | TRBV7-2 | TGTGCCAGCAGCCTGGGACTTGTCACAGATACGCAGTATTTT | CASSLGLVTDTQYF
- | TRBJ2-7 | - | TRBV1 | TGCACCAGCAGACCTACTAGCGGGGACTACGAGCAGTACTTC | CTSRPTSGDYEQYF